A selection of T cell receptor beta chains follows, all from one sample in a study of blood T cell repertoires in COVID-19. Generated by immunoSEQ multiplex PCR, the TCRdb table keeps only in-frame clones and is missing some. This sample carries 200,000 or so clones, more than 75% of them seen once, and the ten largest clones take about 6%. Sequenced sample: peripheral blood. The receptors shown here come from an elderly man with acute or convalescent COVID-19. Both conserved end residues are part of each CDR3. The D gene is left open where the match is weak. Only some rows state a clone size, as once, few, many or a class for expanded clones.

abundance: NA; d_gene: NA; v_gene: TRBV19; j_gene: TRBJ2-7; CDR3aa: CASSDGQPYEQYF; CDR3nt: TGTGCCAGTAGCGATGGACAGCCCTACGAGCAGTACTTC
abundance: NA; d_gene: TRBD2; v_gene: TRBV4-1; j_gene: TRBJ2-2; CDR3aa: CASSQVIAGPLTGELFF; CDR3nt: TGCGCCAGCAGCCAAGTGATAGCGGGACCTCTAACCGGGGAGCTGTTTTTT
abundance: NA; d_gene: NA; v_gene: TRBV3-1/TRBV3-2; j_gene: TRBJ2-2; CDR3aa: CASSQEFPRKSGNTGELFF; CDR3nt: TGTGCCAGCAGCCAAGAGTTTCCGAGGAAAAGTGGGAACACCGGGGAGCTGTTTTTT
abundance: once; d_gene: TRBD1; v_gene: TRBV7-2; j_gene: TRBJ1-3; CDR3aa: CASSPIPGGFSGNTIYF; CDR3nt: TGTGCCAGCAGCCCGATACCAGGGGGATTTTCTGGAAACACCATATATTTT
abundance: NA; d_gene: NA; v_gene: TRBV20-1; j_gene: TRBJ2-1; CDR3aa: CSASLGSNEQFF; CDR3nt: TGCAGTGCTAGTCTAGGATCGAATGAGCAGTTCTTC
abundance: NA; d_gene: TRBD1; v_gene: TRBV14; j_gene: TRBJ1-1; CDR3aa: CASRSGQGTEAFF; CDR3nt: TGTGCCAGCAGGTCGGGACAGGGGACTGAAGCTTTCTTT
abundance: NA; d_gene: TRBD1; v_gene: TRBV5-8; j_gene: TRBJ2-1; CDR3aa: CASSLESGQASYNEQFF; CDR3nt: TGTGCCAGCAGCTTGGAAAGTGGACAGGCGAGTTACAATGAGCAGTTCTTC
abundance: NA; d_gene: TRBD2; v_gene: TRBV7-3; j_gene: TRBJ2-1; CDR3aa: CASSFSTAGDEQFF; CDR3nt: TGTGCCAGCAGCTTCTCGACAGCGGGAGATGAGCAGTTCTTC
abundance: NA; d_gene: NA; v_gene: TRBV12-3/TRBV12-4; j_gene: TRBJ2-1; CDR3aa: CASSIDGLSPQFF; CDR3nt: TGTGCCAGCAGTATCGATGGGCTGAGCCCCCAGTTCTTC
abundance: NA; d_gene: NA; v_gene: TRBV10-3; j_gene: TRBJ2-3; CDR3aa: CAISAIVQSTDTQYF; CDR3nt: TGTGCCATCAGTGCAATAGTACAGAGCACAGATACGCAGTATTTT
abundance: NA; d_gene: TRBD1; v_gene: TRBV7-2; j_gene: TRBJ2-2; CDR3aa: CASSSDRVTGELFF; CDR3nt: TGTGCCAGCAGCTCGGACAGGGTCACCGGGGAGCTGTTTTTT
abundance: NA; d_gene: NA; v_gene: TRBV9; j_gene: TRBJ2-1; CDR3aa: CASSHYSGGPEDEQFF; CDR3nt: TGTGCCAGCAGCCATTACTCAGGGGGGCCCGAGGATGAGCAGTTCTTC
abundance: NA; d_gene: NA; v_gene: TRBV7-2; j_gene: TRBJ2-1; CDR3aa: CASSLVVAVYNEQFF; CDR3nt: TGTGCCAGCAGCTTAGTGGTAGCGGTCTACAATGAGCAGTTCTTC
abundance: once; d_gene: NA; v_gene: TRBV28; j_gene: TRBJ2-5; CDR3aa: CASSPSKGVRPETQYF; CDR3nt: TGTGCCAGCAGCCCGAGCAAGGGGGTCCGGCCAGAGACCCAGTACTTC
abundance: few; d_gene: TRBD2; v_gene: TRBV19; j_gene: TRBJ2-7; CDR3aa: CASSIATSGPYEQYF; CDR3nt: TGTGCCAGTAGTATAGCTACTAGCGGACCCTACGAGCAGTACTTC
abundance: NA; d_gene: NA; v_gene: TRBV7-2; j_gene: TRBJ1-3; CDR3aa: CASSLASQGGNTIYF; CDR3nt: TGTGCCAGCAGCTTAGCAAGTCAGGGTGGAAACACCATATATTTT
abundance: once; d_gene: NA; v_gene: TRBV7-3; j_gene: TRBJ2-1; CDR3aa: CASSLTAGKGQFF; CDR3nt: TGTGCCAGCAGCTTAACGGCGGGGAAGGGGCAGTTCTTC
abundance: few; d_gene: TRBD2; v_gene: TRBV5-8; j_gene: TRBJ2-1; CDR3aa: CASSPWTSEDNEQFF; CDR3nt: TGTGCCAGCAGCCCGTGGACTAGCGAAGACAATGAGCAGTTCTTC
abundance: NA; d_gene: TRBD1; v_gene: TRBV7-9; j_gene: TRBJ1-2; CDR3aa: CASRRTGDYGYTF; CDR3nt: TGTGCCAGCAGAAGGACAGGGGACTATGGCTACACCTTC
abundance: NA; d_gene: TRBD2; v_gene: TRBV5-5; j_gene: TRBJ2-5; CDR3aa: CASSLLLAGETQYF; CDR3nt: TGTGCCAGCAGCTTGTTACTAGCGGGAGAGACCCAGTACTTC
abundance: NA; d_gene: NA; v_gene: TRBV5-1; j_gene: TRBJ1-6; CDR3aa: CASRPETGSYNSPLHF; CDR3nt: TGCGCCAGCAGGCCCGAAACAGGGTCATACAATTCACCCCTCCACTTT
abundance: NA; d_gene: TRBD1; v_gene: TRBV7-9; j_gene: TRBJ2-5; CDR3aa: CASSSPGTGVETQYF; CDR3nt: TGTGCCAGCAGCTCCCCCGGGACAGGGGTAGAGACCCAGTACTTC
abundance: NA; d_gene: TRBD1; v_gene: TRBV7-3; j_gene: TRBJ1-1; CDR3aa: CASSWDRMNTEAFF; CDR3nt: TGTGCCAGCAGCTGGGACAGGATGAACACTGAAGCTTTCTTT
abundance: few; d_gene: TRBD1; v_gene: TRBV9; j_gene: TRBJ1-4; CDR3aa: CASSVMGQGNEKLFF; CDR3nt: TGTGCCAGCAGCGTAATGGGACAGGGAAATGAAAAACTGTTTTTT
abundance: NA; d_gene: TRBD2; v_gene: TRBV6-6; j_gene: TRBJ2-4; CDR3aa: CASSPGTSGEGIQYF; CDR3nt: TGTGCCAGCAGTCCCGGGACTAGCGGGGAGGGCATTCAGTACTTC
abundance: NA; d_gene: TRBD1; v_gene: TRBV5-4; j_gene: TRBJ2-2; CDR3aa: CASSKYQGAPGELFF; CDR3nt: TGTGCCAGCAGCAAATATCAGGGGGCGCCCGGGGAGCTGTTTTTT
abundance: few; d_gene: TRBD1; v_gene: TRBV7-2; j_gene: TRBJ2-7; CDR3aa: CASSPGQVGEQYF; CDR3nt: TGTGCCAGCAGTCCGGGACAGGTGGGGGAGCAGTACTTC
abundance: once; d_gene: NA; v_gene: TRBV19; j_gene: TRBJ1-2; CDR3aa: CASSTGNGYTF; CDR3nt: TGTGCCAGTAGCACAGGGAATGGCTACACCTTC
abundance: NA; d_gene: TRBD1; v_gene: TRBV19; j_gene: TRBJ2-1; CDR3aa: CASSRSGGVYNEQFF; CDR3nt: TGTGCCAGTAGTCGATCAGGGGGCGTCTACAATGAGCAGTTCTTC
abundance: NA; d_gene: TRBD2; v_gene: TRBV7-2; j_gene: TRBJ2-1; CDR3aa: CASSRGGSSYNEQFF; CDR3nt: TGTGCCAGCAGCCGGGGCGGGAGCTCCTACAATGAGCAGTTCTTC
abundance: NA; d_gene: NA; v_gene: TRBV3-1/TRBV3-2; j_gene: TRBJ2-3; CDR3aa: CASSQDWETFTDTQYF; CDR3nt: TGTGCCAGCAGCCAAGATTGGGAGACTTTCACAGATACGCAGTATTTT
abundance: NA; d_gene: TRBD1; v_gene: TRBV5-1; j_gene: TRBJ2-2; CDR3aa: CASSYTGTGAGELFF; CDR3nt: TGCGCCAGCAGCTATACCGGGACAGGGGCCGGGGAGCTGTTTTTT
abundance: NA; d_gene: TRBD2; v_gene: TRBV6-2/TRBV6-3; j_gene: TRBJ2-2; CDR3aa: CASSYGASLLTSGRYTGELFF; CDR3nt: TGTGCCAGCAGTTACGGGGCGTCCTTACTGACTAGCGGGAGGTATACCGGGGAGCTGTTTTTT
abundance: NA; d_gene: NA; v_gene: TRBV7-9; j_gene: TRBJ1-5; CDR3aa: CASSLVAGNSNQPQHF; CDR3nt: TGTGCCAGCAGCTTAGTTGCAGGCAATAGCAATCAGCCCCAGCATTTT
abundance: once; d_gene: NA; v_gene: TRBV2; j_gene: TRBJ2-5; CDR3aa: CASSARQIQETQYF; CDR3nt: TGTGCCAGCAGTGCAAGACAGATCCAAGAGACCCAGTACTTC
abundance: NA; d_gene: TRBD1; v_gene: TRBV5-6; j_gene: TRBJ2-5; CDR3aa: CASSPVTGGAGETQYF; CDR3nt: TGTGCCAGCAGCCCGGTCACAGGGGGCGCCGGGGAGACCCAGTACTTC
abundance: NA; d_gene: TRBD1; v_gene: TRBV5-4; j_gene: TRBJ1-4; CDR3aa: CASSSDRGPNEKLFF; CDR3nt: TGTGCCAGCAGCTCCGACAGGGGTCCTAATGAAAAACTGTTTTTT
abundance: NA; d_gene: NA; v_gene: TRBV24-1; j_gene: TRBJ1-2; CDR3aa: CATSDSGSYGYTF; CDR3nt: TGTGCCACCAGTGATTCGGGGTCCTATGGCTACACCTTC
abundance: NA; d_gene: TRBD2; v_gene: TRBV24-1; j_gene: TRBJ2-5; CDR3aa: CATSDMTGGQETQYF; CDR3nt: TGTGCCACCAGTGACATGACGGGGGGCCAAGAGACCCAGTACTTC
abundance: NA; d_gene: TRBD2; v_gene: TRBV6-2/TRBV6-3; j_gene: TRBJ2-1; CDR3aa: CASSPSGRGNEQFF; CDR3nt: TGTGCCAGCAGCCCTAGCGGGAGGGGTAATGAGCAGTTCTTC